Listed here are 16 T cell receptor beta chains from one sample, sequenced in a study of OX40 agonist ivuxolimab in advanced cancers. Sequencing used immunoSEQ multiplex PCR; TCRdb keeps in-frame clones, though not all of them. The sample records 45,000 to 75,000 clones, roughly four fifths being singletons. This specimen was CD4+ or CD8+ T cells sorted from blood, taken in a trial of the OX40 agonist ivuxolimab. The receptors were sampled from an adult with an advanced solid tumor such as melanoma, head and neck, liver or kidney cancer.

The J gene is TRBJ1-1, the V gene TRBV18, with D perhaps TRBD1 (5 bases). Germline V gives CDR1 KGHSH, CDR2 LQKENI. The CDR3 spans 14 residues. The V and J ends lost 4 bases and 1 base respectively, with 10 bases between them. Written as DNA, the CDR3 is TGTGCCAGCTCACTCCGTAGGGGGAACACTGAAGCTTTCTTT. It specifies CASSLRRGNTEAFF.

This rearrangement joins TRBV4-3 to TRBJ2-6; tentative D call: TRBD2 (5 bases). This CDR3 has 15 amino acids. From germline, CDR1 is LGHNA and CDR2 YSLEER. Trimming took off 4 bases at V and 3 bases at J, with 10 bases between the two ends. CDR3 amino acids: CASSPSWVGANVLTF. In nucleotides, the CDR3 is TGCGCCAGCAGCCCTAGCTGGGTTGGGGCCAACGTCCTGACTTTC.

The rearrangement joins TRBV5-1 to TRBJ2-5; tentatively, D is TRBD2 (5 bases). The ends were cut back, 1 base at V and 5 bases at J, with 12 bases in the middle. Germline CDR1 is SGHRS and CDR2 is YFSETQ. The length of the CDR3 is 14 residues. CDR3 sequence: CASSLTPSSETQYF. The CDR3 nucleotides are TGCGCCAGCAGCTTGACCCCTAGCTCGGAGACCCAGTACTTC.

The genes are TRBV2 and TRBJ2-5, with D possibly being TRBD1 (6 bases). The CDR3 totals 14 residues. Trimming pared 1 base from V and 4 bases from J, leaving 10 bases between. The germline CDR1 and CDR2 sequences are SNHLY and FYNNEI. The CDR3 reads CASSEGRGLETQYF. The CDR3 bases are TGTGCCAGCAGTGAAGGCAGGGGATTAGAGACCCAGTACTTC.

This clone was detected only a few times. The gene calls are TRBV5-1 and TRBJ2-3, with 11 positions matching TRBD2. In germline, CDR1 is SGHRS, CDR2 YFSETQ. Unmatched junction bases numbered 8, after V lost 2 bases and J lost 6 bases. The CDR3 is made up of 16 amino acids. Written as DNA, the CDR3 is TGCGCCAGCAGCTTTGGCCGACTAGCGGGAAGCGATACGCAGTATTTT. Protein sequence: CASSFGRLAGSDTQYF.

The rearrangement joins TRBV7-9 to TRBJ1-2; TRBD1 matches at 7 bases. Germline values: CDR1 SEHNR, CDR2 FQNEAQ (reference sequence). This CDR3 has 13 amino acids. J lost 7 bases, V lost 8 bases, and 10 bases had no gene match. The CDR3 nucleotides read TGTGCCAGCGAGACAGGGAGAGGGGGTGGCTACACCTTC. This gives the protein CASETGRGGGYTF.

The CDR3 here is CASRTGQDYSPLHF. CDR3 bases: TGTGCCAGCAGGACGGGACAGGACTATTCACCCCTCCACTTT. The chain is built from TRBV6-1 and TRBJ1-6; TRBD1 matches at 8 bases. CDR3 length: 14 residues. In germline, CDR1 is MNHNS, CDR2 SASEGT. With 6 bases clipped from V and 8 bases from J, the junction kept 6 bases outside the gene matches.

The chain is built from TRBV5-6 and TRBJ1-2; D remains unclear. CDR1 is SGHDT and CDR2 is YYEEEE in the germline V gene. The CDR3 is 17 residues long. Trimming removed 0 bases from V and 5 bases from J, with 20 bases in between. The CDR3 is CASSLAGVGPRLYGYTF. CDR3 DNA: TGTGCCAGCAGCTTGGCCGGAGTTGGACCGAGACTTTATGGCTACACCTTC.

V gene TRBV30 combines with J gene TRBJ2-2; 7 bases match TRBD1. The V segment lost 5 bases and the J segment 5 bases; nucleotides outside the gene matches: 14. The germline CDR1 and CDR2 sequences are GTSNPN and SVGIG (reference sequence). The CDR3 sequence is 16 residues long. DNA for the CDR3: TGTGCCTGGGGGGGCGTGACAGGGAAAAGAACCGGGGAGCTGTTTTTT. Its translation: CAWGGVTGKRTGELFF. Supplemented by reference TRBV30 and TRBJ2-2, the full variable domain reads SQTIHQWPATLVQPVGSPLSLECTVEGTSNPNLYWYRQAAGRGLQLLFYSVGIGQISSEVPQNLSASRPQDRQFILSSKKLLLSDSGFYLCAWGGVTGKRTGELFFGEGSRLTVL.

The CDR3 DNA follows: TGTGCCAGCTCACGTGTCGGACTAGCGGGGGGGAGCACCGGGGAGCTGTTTTTT. Translation: CASSRVGLAGGSTGELFF. The V call is TRBV18, the J call TRBJ2-2, with 15 positions matching TRBD2. Germline CDR1 is KGHSH and CDR2 is LQKENI. The trim removed 4 bases at V and 4 bases at J, leaving 7 bases unmatched. This CDR3 has 18 amino acids.

The V gene is TRBV2, the J gene TRBJ2-3; 12 bases map to TRBD1. With 7 bases clipped from V and 5 bases from J, the junction kept 10 bases outside the gene matches. Germline V gene data show CDR1 as SNHLY and CDR2 as FYNNEI. CDR3 length: 16 amino acids. The CDR3: CASKQGQGARGDTQYF. Written as DNA, the CDR3 is TGTGCCAGCAAACAGGGACAGGGGGCACGAGGAGATACGCAGTATTTT.

V and J are TRBV6-1 and TRBJ1-1, with D unresolved. This CDR3 comprises 14 residues. The germline gives CDR1 MNHNS, CDR2 SASEGT. Trimming left V 8 bases short and J 0 bases short, with 13 bases between. CDR3 in amino acids: CASPVELMNTEAFF. CDR3 coding DNA: TGTGCCAGCCCCGTGGAGCTCATGAACACTGAAGCTTTCTTT.

The chain carries TRBV7-9 and TRBJ1-5; D possibly corresponds to TRBD1 (5 bases). Deletions cut 3 bases from V and 7 bases from J, with 16 bases between. Looked up from germline, CDR1 is SEHNR and CDR2 is FQNEAQ (reference sequence). The CDR3 has 15 residues. CDR3 region: CASSLGTAPGQPQHF. Here the CDR3 DNA reads TGTGCCAGCAGCTTGGGGACGGCCCCGGGACAGCCCCAGCATTTT.

The V call is TRBV14, the J call TRBJ2-3, with D tentatively TRBD1 (6 bases). Deletions cut 4 bases from V and 6 bases from J, with 20 bases between. The length of the CDR3 is 16 residues. The germline V gene has CDR1 SGHDN and CDR2 FVKESK. In nucleotides, the CDR3 is TGTGCCAGCAGCCCGAATTTTCAGGGGCCGTCTGATACGCAGTATTTT. Its protein product is CASSPNFQGPSDTQYF.

This clone was seen a handful of times. The chain links TRBV2 to TRBJ1-1; D unclear. V was trimmed by 6 bases and J by 1 base, leaving 12 bases between them. Germline V gene data show CDR1 as SNHLY and CDR2 as FYNNEI. The length of the CDR3 is 14 residues. The CDR3 protein is CASRNLRQNTEAFF. The CDR3 DNA is TGTGCCAGCAGAAACCTCAGGCAGAACACTGAAGCTTTCTTT.

V usage is TRBV29-1 and J usage is TRBJ1-3; D gene uncertain. The germline V gene encodes CDR1 SQVTM and CDR2 ANQGSEA. The CDR3 contains 13 residues. V lost 4 bases and J lost 0, with 7 bases in between. In DNA, the CDR3 is TGCAGCGTTGTCTCGTACTCTGGAAACACCATATATTTT. Its translation is CSVVSYSGNTIYF.